Following are 9 T cell receptor beta chains from one sample sequenced in a study of cytomegalovirus exposure and HLA in healthy donors. 60 Vbeta and 13 Jbeta primers were used in PCR. Repertoires were generated with immunoSEQ multiplex PCR, while TCRdb's copy carries only in-frame clones and drops some. The sample contains around 94,000 clones, roughly 78% of which appear only once. The sequenced sample consisted of PBMCs. The receptors stem from a male donor in good health and CMV-seropositive.

Concerning this clone: Other DNA sequences in the sample encode the same CDR3. The chain recombines TRBV18 with TRBJ2-1, with D uncertain. Trimming took off 2 bases at V and 4 bases at J, with 9 bases between the two ends. CDR1 is KGHSH, CDR2 LQKENI, per germline. There are 14 residues in the CDR3. The CDR3 here is CASSPGTSYNEQFF. The CDR3 bases are TGTGCCAGCTCACCAGGCACCTCTTACAATGAGCAGTTCTTC. The variable domain in full, completed from reference TRBV18 and TRBJ2-1, reads NAGVMQNPRHLVRRRGQEARLRCSPMKGHSHVYWYRQLPEEGLKFMVYLQKENIIDESGMPKERFSAEFPKEGPSILRIQQVVRGDSAAYFCASSPGTSYNEQFFGPGTRLTVL.

V gene TRBV6-1 combines with J gene TRBJ2-7, with TRBD1 identical over 12 bases. The CDR3 is 15 amino acids. V dropped 5 bases and J dropped 9; count of bases not matched to a gene: 11. Per the germline V gene, CDR1 is MNHNS and CDR2 is SASEGT. The CDR3: CASSLGGTGGAVQYF. CDR3 coding DNA: TGTGCCAGCAGTTTGGGCGGGACAGGGGGCGCCGTGCAGTACTTC.

The V and J genes are TRBV30 and TRBJ2-7, with TRBD1 identical over 7 bases. Germline values: CDR1 GTSNPN, CDR2 SVGIG (reference sequence). The CDR3 is 13 amino acids. Trimming took 4 bases from V and 2 from J; bases not matched to a gene: 5. Here the CDR3 DNA reads TGTGCCTGGACCACAGGGGACACCTACGAGCAGTACTTC. It is translated as CAWTTGDTYEQYF.

This clone was seen only a few times. This chain links TRBV13 with TRBJ1-1; D unclear. CDR3 length: 15 residues. The V end lost 5 bases, the J end lost 3 bases, and 16 bases lay between the germline ends. From germline, CDR1 is PRHDT and CDR2 FYEKMQ (reference sequence). The CDR3 DNA sequence: TGTGCCAGCAGCGAAGCACCGCGGGATCACACTGAAGCTTTCTTT. It is translated as CASSEAPRDHTEAFF.

The chain uses TRBV5-1 and TRBJ1-1; D perhaps matches TRBD1 (6 bases). This CDR3 contains 16 residues. Germline V lookup: CDR1 SGHRS, CDR2 YFSETQ. V shed 4 bases and J shed 6 bases, with 22 bases lying between them. DNA of the CDR3: TGCGCCAGCAGCCCCCGCGCCGGGACATCCAGTGCTGAAGCTTTCTTT. Translation gives CASSPRAGTSSAEAFF.

The genes are TRBV11-2 and TRBJ1-2, with D possibly being TRBD1 (5 bases). The germline V gene encodes CDR1 SGHAT and CDR2 FQNNGV. The CDR3 is made up of 14 amino acids. V shed 1 base and J shed 8 bases, with 14 bases lying between them. For the CDR3, the DNA is TGTGCCAGCAGCTTAGCAGGTGCAGGGTACGGCTACACCTTC. It translates to CASSLAGAGYGYTF. The full variable domain, completed using reference TRBV11-2 and TRBJ1-2, is EAGVAQSPRYKIIEKRQSVAFWCNPISGHATLYWYQQILGQGPKLLIQFQNNGVVDDSQLPKDRFSAERLKGVDSTLKIQPAKLEDSAVYLCASSLAGAGYGYTFGSGTRLTVV.

The chain couples TRBV6-1 to TRBJ1-4; D is uncertain. Trimming stripped 3 bases from V and 5 bases from J, with 4 bases between. The CDR3 is 12 residues long. Germline CDR1 is MNHNS and CDR2 is SASEGT. The CDR3 coding sequence is TGTGCCAGCAGTGACCCAAATGAAAAACTGTTTTTT. Residues: CASSDPNEKLFF.

This chain connects TRBV28 to TRBJ2-7, with TRBD2 matching over 9 bases. V was pared by 5 bases and J by 5 bases, with 4 bases of the junction left unmatched. Germline V lookup: CDR1 MDHEN, CDR2 SYDVKM. This CDR3 contains 13 residues. CDR3 nucleotide sequence: TGTGCCAGCAGTCATAGCGGGAGTAACGAGCAGTACTTC. As protein: CASSHSGSNEQYF. Filled out from reference TRBV28 and TRBJ2-7, the complete variable domain reads DVKVTQSSRYLVKRTGEKVFLECVQDMDHENMFWYRQDPGLGLRLIYFSYDVKMKEKGDIPEGYSVSREKKERFSLILESASTNQTSMYLCASSHSGSNEQYFGPGTRLTVT.

Here the CDR3 DNA reads TGTGCCAGCAGCTCCGGACTAGCGGGTGTGACCGGGGAGCTGTTTTTT. Translating gives CASSSGLAGVTGELFF. This rearrangement joins TRBV28 to TRBJ2-2, with 11 bases that match TRBD2. CDR3 length equals 16 residues. Germline CDR1 is MDHEN and CDR2 is SYDVKM. Germline trimming cut 6 bases from V and 5 bases from J; bases unmatched to any gene: 8.